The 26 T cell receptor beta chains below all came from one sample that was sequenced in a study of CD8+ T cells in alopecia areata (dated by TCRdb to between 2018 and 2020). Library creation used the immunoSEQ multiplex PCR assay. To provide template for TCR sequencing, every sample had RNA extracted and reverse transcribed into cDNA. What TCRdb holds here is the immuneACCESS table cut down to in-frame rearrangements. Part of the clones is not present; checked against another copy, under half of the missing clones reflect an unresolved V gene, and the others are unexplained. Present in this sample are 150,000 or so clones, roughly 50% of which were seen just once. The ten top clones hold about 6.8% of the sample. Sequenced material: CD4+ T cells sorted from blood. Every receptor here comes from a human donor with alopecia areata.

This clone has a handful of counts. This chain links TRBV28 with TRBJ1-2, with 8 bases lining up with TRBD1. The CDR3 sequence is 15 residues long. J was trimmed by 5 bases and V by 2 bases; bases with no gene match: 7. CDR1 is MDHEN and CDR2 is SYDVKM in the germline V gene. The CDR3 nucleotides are TGTGCCAGCAGTTTACCAACAGGGGGATTATATGGCTACACCTTC. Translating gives CASSLPTGGLYGYTF.

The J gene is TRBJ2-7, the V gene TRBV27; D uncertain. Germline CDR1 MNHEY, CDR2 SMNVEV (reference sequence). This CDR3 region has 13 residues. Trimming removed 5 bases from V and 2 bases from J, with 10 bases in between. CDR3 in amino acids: CASSQTPPYEQYF. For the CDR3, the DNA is TGTGCCAGCAGTCAGACTCCTCCCTACGAGCAGTACTTC.

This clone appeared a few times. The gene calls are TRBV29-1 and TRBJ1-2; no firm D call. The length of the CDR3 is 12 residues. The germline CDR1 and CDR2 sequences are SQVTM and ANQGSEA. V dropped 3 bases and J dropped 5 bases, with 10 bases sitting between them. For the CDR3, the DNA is TGCAGCGTTGACGCTGGGCCTTATGGCTACACCTTC. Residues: CSVDAGPYGYTF.

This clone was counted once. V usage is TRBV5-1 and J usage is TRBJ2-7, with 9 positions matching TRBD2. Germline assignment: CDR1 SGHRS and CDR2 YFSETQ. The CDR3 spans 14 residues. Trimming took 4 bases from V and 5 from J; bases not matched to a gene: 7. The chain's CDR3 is CASSRETSGDEQYF. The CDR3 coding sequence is TGCGCCAGCAGCCGGGAGACTAGCGGAGACGAGCAGTACTTC.

The CDR3 bases are TGTGCCAGCAGCCCCCGGGGGGGCGGGATCTACAATGAGCAGTTCTTC. It yields the protein CASSPRGGGIYNEQFF. The chain combines TRBV7-8 with TRBJ2-1; 8 bases fit TRBD2. Germline CDR1 is SGHVS and CDR2 is FQNEAQ. The junction had 9 bases not matched to a gene; V was cut back by 5 bases and J by 3 bases. The CDR3 loop spans 16 amino acids.

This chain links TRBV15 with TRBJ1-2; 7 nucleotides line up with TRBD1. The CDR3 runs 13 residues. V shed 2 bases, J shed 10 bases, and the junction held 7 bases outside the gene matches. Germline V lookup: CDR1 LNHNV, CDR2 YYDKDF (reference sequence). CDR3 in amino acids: CATSRFRDRSYTF. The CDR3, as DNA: TGTGCCACCAGCAGATTCCGGGACAGATCCTACACCTTC.

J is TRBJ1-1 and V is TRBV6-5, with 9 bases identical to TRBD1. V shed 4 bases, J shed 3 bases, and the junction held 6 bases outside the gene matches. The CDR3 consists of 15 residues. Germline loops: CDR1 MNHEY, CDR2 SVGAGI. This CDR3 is CASSWGQGFDTEAFF. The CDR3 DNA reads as TGTGCCAGCAGTTGGGGACAGGGCTTCGACACTGAAGCTTTCTTT.

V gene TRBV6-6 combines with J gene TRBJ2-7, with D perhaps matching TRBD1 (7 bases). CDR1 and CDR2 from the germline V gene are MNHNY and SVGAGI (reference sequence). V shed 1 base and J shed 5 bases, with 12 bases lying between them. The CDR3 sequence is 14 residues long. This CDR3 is CASSYLGGTDEQYF. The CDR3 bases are TGTGCCAGCAGTTACTTAGGCGGGACAGACGAGCAGTACTTC.

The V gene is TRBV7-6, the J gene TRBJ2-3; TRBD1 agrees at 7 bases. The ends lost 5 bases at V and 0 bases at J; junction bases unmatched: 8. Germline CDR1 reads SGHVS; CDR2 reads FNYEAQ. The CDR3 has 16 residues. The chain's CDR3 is CASSPPGQISTDTQYF. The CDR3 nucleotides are TGTGCCAGCAGCCCACCGGGACAGATTAGCACAGATACGCAGTATTTT.

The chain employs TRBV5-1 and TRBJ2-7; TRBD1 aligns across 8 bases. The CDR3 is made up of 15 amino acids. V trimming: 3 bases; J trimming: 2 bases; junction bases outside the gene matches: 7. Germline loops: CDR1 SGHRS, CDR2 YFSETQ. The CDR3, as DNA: TGCGCCAGCAGCTCCATTGGACAGGGAGCCTACGAGCAGTACTTC. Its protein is CASSSIGQGAYEQYF.

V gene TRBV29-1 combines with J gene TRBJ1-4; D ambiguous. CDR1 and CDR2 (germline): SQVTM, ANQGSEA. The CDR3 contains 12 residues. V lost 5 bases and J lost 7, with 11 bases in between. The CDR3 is CSVSSIPEKLFF. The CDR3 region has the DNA TGCAGCGTTTCATCTATACCTGAAAAACTGTTTTTT.

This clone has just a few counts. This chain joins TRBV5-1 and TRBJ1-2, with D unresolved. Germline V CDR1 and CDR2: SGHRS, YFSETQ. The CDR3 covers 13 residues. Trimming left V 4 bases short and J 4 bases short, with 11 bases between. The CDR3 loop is CASSPPAFYGYTF. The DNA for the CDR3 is TGCGCCAGCAGCCCCCCCGCTTTCTATGGCTACACCTTC. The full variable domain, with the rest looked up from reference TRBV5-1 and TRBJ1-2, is KAGVTQTPRYLIKTRGQQVTLSCSPISGHRSVSWYQQTPGQGLQFLFEYFSETQRNKGNFPGRFSGRQFSNSRSEMNVSTLELGDSALYLCASSPPAFYGYTFGSGTRLTVV.

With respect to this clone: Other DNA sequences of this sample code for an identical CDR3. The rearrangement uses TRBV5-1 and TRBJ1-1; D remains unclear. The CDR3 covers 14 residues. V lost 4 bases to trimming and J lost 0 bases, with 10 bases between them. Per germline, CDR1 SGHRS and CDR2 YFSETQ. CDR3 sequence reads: CASSPGLMNTEAFF. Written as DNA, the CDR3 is TGCGCCAGCAGCCCAGGCCTTATGAACACTGAAGCTTTCTTT.

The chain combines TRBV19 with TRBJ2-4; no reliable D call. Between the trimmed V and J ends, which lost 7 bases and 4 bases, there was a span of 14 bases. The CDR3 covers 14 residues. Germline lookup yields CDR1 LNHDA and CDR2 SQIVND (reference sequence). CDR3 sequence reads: CASNDLAQKNIQYF. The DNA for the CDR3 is TGTGCCAGTAACGACCTCGCCCAAAAAAACATTCAGTACTTC.

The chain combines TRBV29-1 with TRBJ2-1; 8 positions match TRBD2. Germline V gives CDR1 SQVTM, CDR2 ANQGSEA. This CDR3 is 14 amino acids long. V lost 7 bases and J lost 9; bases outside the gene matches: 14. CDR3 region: CSGGASGLALEQFF. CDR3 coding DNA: TGCAGCGGAGGGGCTTCCGGACTAGCCCTTGAGCAGTTCTTC.

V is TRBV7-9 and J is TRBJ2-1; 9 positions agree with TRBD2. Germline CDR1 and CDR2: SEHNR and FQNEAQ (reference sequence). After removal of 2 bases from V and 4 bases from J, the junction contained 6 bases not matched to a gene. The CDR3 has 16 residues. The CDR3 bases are TGTGCCAGCAGCTTATACCGGACTAGCGCGTACAATGAGCAGTTCTTC. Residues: CASSLYRTSAYNEQFF.

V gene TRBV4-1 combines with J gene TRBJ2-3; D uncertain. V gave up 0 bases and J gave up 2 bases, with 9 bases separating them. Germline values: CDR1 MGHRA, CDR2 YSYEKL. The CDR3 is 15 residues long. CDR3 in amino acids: CASSQDGRPTDTQYF. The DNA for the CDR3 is TGCGCCAGCAGCCAAGATGGCAGGCCCACAGATACGCAGTATTTT.

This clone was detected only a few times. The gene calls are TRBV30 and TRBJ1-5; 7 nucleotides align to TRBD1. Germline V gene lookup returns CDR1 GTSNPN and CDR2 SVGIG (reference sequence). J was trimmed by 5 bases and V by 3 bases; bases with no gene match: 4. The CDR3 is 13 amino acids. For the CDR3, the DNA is TGTGCCTGGAGCGACAGGGCTCATCAGCCCCAGCATTTT. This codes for CAWSDRAHQPQHF.

CDR3 bases: TGCGCCAGCAGATTAGCGGGAGGAGAGACCCAGTACTTC. Translation: CASRLAGGETQYF. The rearrangement joins TRBV10-2 to TRBJ2-5, with 10 bases lining up with TRBD2. CDR1 is WSHSY and CDR2 is SAAADI in the germline V gene. V dropped 6 bases and J dropped 4; count of bases not matched to a gene: 2. This CDR3 contains 13 residues.

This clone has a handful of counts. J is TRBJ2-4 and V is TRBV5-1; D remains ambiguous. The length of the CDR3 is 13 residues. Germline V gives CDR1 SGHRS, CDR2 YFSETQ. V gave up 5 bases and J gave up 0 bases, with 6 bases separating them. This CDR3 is CASSPLAKNIQYF. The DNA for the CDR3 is TGCGCCAGCAGTCCTCTAGCCAAAAACATTCAGTACTTC.

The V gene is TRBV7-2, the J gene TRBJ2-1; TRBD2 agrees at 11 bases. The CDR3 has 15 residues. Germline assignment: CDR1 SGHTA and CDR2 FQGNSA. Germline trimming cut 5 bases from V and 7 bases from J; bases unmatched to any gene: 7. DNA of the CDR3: TGTGCCAGCAGCGCCGAACTAGCGGGAGCTAATGAGCAGTTCTTC. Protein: CASSAELAGANEQFF.

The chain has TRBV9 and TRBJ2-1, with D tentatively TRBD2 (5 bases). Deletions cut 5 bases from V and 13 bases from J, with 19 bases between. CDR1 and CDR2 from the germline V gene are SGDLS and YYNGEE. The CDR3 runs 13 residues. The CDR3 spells CASSPAVYGIQFF. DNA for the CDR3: TGTGCCAGCAGTCCCGCCGTTTACGGGATCCAGTTCTTC.

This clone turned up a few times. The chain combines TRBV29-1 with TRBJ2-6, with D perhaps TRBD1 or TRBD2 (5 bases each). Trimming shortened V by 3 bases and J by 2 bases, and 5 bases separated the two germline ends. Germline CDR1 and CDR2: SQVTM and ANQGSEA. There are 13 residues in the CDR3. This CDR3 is CSVEGAGANVLTF. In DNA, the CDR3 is TGCAGCGTTGAGGGGGCTGGGGCCAACGTCCTGACTTTC.

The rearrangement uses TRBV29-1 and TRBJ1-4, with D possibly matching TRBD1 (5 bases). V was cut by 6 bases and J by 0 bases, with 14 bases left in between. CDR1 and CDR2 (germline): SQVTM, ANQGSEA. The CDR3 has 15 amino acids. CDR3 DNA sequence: TGCAGCGTGCTCCCCCGGGACTCAACTAATGAAAAACTGTTTTTT. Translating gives CSVLPRDSTNEKLFF. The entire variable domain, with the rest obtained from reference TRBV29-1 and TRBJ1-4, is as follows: SAVISQKPSRDICQRGTSLTIQCQVDSQVTMMFWYRQQPGQSLTLIATANQGSEATYESGFVIDKFPISRPNLTFSTLTVSNMSPEDSSIYLCSVLPRDSTNEKLFFGSGTQLSVL.

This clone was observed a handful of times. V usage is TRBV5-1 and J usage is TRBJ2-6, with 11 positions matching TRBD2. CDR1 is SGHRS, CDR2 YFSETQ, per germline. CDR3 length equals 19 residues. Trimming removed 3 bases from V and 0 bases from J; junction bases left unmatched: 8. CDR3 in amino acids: CASSSSTGTSGSGANVLTF. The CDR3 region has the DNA TGCGCCAGCAGCTCGTCTACCGGGACTAGCGGCTCTGGGGCCAACGTCCTGACTTTC.

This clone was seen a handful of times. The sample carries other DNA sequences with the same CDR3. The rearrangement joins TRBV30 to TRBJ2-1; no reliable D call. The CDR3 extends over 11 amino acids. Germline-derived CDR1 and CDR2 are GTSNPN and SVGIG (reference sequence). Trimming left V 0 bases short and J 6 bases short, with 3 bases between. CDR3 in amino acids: CAWSVGNEQFF. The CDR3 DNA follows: TGTGCCTGGAGTGTCGGCAATGAGCAGTTCTTC.